The 20 T cell receptor beta chains below come from one sample, sequenced in a study of blood T cell repertoires in COVID-19. The protocol was immunoSEQ multiplex PCR, while the TCRdb copy is restricted to in-frame clones and leaves out a portion. Here the sample spans around 250,000 clones, 80% to 90% being singletons. Sample: peripheral blood. These receptors were obtained from a woman in her 30s with active or convalescent COVID-19.

About this clone: Different DNA sequences within this sample yield the same CDR3. V is TRBV7-9 and J is TRBJ2-7; weak D call: TRBD1 (5 bases). CDR3 length: 13 amino acids. CDR1 and CDR2 (germline): SEHNR, FQNEAQ (reference sequence). V gave up 2 bases and J gave up 2 bases, with 7 bases separating them. The CDR3 DNA sequence: TGTGCCAGCAGCTTACAGGGAACCTACGAGCAGTACTTC. It codes for CASSLQGTYEQYF. The whole variable domain, filled in from reference TRBV7-9 and TRBJ2-7, reads DTGVSQNPRHKITKRGQNVTFRCDPISEHNRLYWYRQTLGQGPEFLTYFQNEAQLEKSRLLSDRFSAERPKGSFSTLEIQRTEQGDSAMYLCASSLQGTYEQYFGPGTRLTVT.

The J gene is TRBJ2-7, the V gene TRBV11-2, with D tentatively TRBD2 (6 bases). V was shortened by 0 bases and J by 4 bases, with 10 bases between the two germline ends. There are 14 residues in the CDR3. Germline V CDR1 and CDR2: SGHAT, FQNNGV. CDR3 nucleotides: TGTGCCAGCAGCTTAGAGGGGGGTAGGTACGAGCAGTACTTC. Translation: CASSLEGGRYEQYF.

A single count supports this clone. The chain is built from TRBV2 and TRBJ1-1; D is ambiguous. From germline, CDR1 is SNHLY and CDR2 FYNNEI. The CDR3 has 12 residues. V was clipped by 11 bases and J by 2 bases, with 12 bases between them. Here the CDR3 reads CAPAGFNTEAFF. CDR3 coding DNA: TGTGCCCCGGCGGGCTTTAACACTGAAGCTTTCTTT.

V and J are TRBV6-4 and TRBJ2-1; 14 bases align to TRBD2. Germline V gene sequence: CDR1 MRHNA, CDR2 SNTAGT. This CDR3 is built from 15 residues. The V and J ends lost 0 bases and 11 bases, in that order; junction bases with no gene match: 3. CDR3 protein: CASSDSTSGGAKQFF. CDR3 sequence (DNA): TGTGCCAGCAGTGACTCGACTAGCGGGGGGGCGAAGCAGTTCTTC.

V usage is TRBV9 and J usage is TRBJ1-1; D gene unclear. This CDR3 is built from 15 residues. Trimming shortened V by 0 bases and J by 4 bases, and 13 bases separated the two germline ends. Germline V gene lookup returns CDR1 SGDLS and CDR2 YYNGEE. CDR3 sequence (DNA): TGTGCCAGCAGCGTAGGGGGAGGTGTTGGCACTGAAGCTTTCTTT. Encoded protein: CASSVGGGVGTEAFF.

CDR3 residues: CASSPRTSGGRPLQYF. The CDR3 bases are TGTGCCAGCAGCCCGCGGACTAGCGGGGGGCGACCCCTGCAGTATTTT. The rearrangement links TRBV7-9 to TRBJ2-3, with TRBD2 matching 14 bases. The ends lost 5 bases at V and 11 bases at J; junction bases unmatched: 12. CDR1 is SEHNR, CDR2 FQNEAQ, per germline (reference sequence). The CDR3 length is 16 residues.

CDR3: CATSDPTTGSEQYF. The CDR3, as DNA: TGTGCCACCAGTGACCCCACGACAGGGAGCGAGCAGTACTTC. The chain recombines TRBV24-1 with TRBJ2-7; 7 positions match TRBD1. Germline V gene lookup returns CDR1 KGHDR and CDR2 SFDVKD. This CDR3 contains 14 residues. V lost 4 bases to trimming and J lost 6 bases; unmatched junction nucleotides: 8.

The chain recombines TRBV21-1 with TRBJ1-1. TRBV21-1 corresponds to a pseudogene. This CDR3 is built from 14 residues. CDR3 nucleotides: TGTGCCAGCAGCTCTTACGAGGCTTGCACTGAAGCTTTCTTT. Translated: CASSSYEACTEAFF.

This chain links TRBV5-6 with TRBJ2-7; 9 bases agree with TRBD1. Germline V gene lookup returns CDR1 SGHDT and CDR2 YYEEEE. CDR3 length equals 13 residues. Unmatched junction bases numbered 4, after V lost 2 bases and J lost 7 bases. The DNA for the CDR3 is TGTGCCAGCAGCTTACAGGGGGCAGAGGAGCAGTACTTC. It yields the protein CASSLQGAEEQYF.

This clone has only a few counts. This chain links TRBV19 with TRBJ1-5; tentatively, D is TRBD1 (5 bases). The CDR3 length is 12 residues. V was trimmed by 6 bases and J by 4 bases, leaving 7 bases between them. Germline loops: CDR1 LNHDA, CDR2 SQIVND (reference sequence). CDR3 amino acids: CASRGRNQPQHF. The CDR3 DNA is TGTGCCAGTAGGGGGCGGAATCAGCCCCAGCATTTT.

The V gene is TRBV16, the J gene TRBJ1-5; no clear D gene. This CDR3 contains 13 residues. CDR1 and CDR2 (germline): KGHSY, FQNENV. V gave up 1 base and J gave up 5 bases, with 6 bases separating them. CDR3: CASSQLIDQPQHF. Written as DNA, the CDR3 is TGTGCCAGCAGCCAATTAATTGATCAGCCCCAGCATTTT.

The J gene is TRBJ2-3, the V gene TRBV7-3, with 8 bases identical to TRBD2. The germline V gene encodes CDR1 SGHTA and CDR2 FQGTGA. Trimming at V came to 3 bases and at J to 1 base, leaving 6 bases not matched to a gene. The CDR3 length is 16 residues. The CDR3 region is CASSLGSGVGTDTQYF. As DNA, the CDR3 is TGTGCCAGCAGCTTGGGTAGCGGGGTGGGCACAGATACGCAGTATTTT.

This clone was found once. This sequence joins TRBV15 and TRBJ2-2; 9 bases match TRBD2. The CDR3 has 16 residues. The germline V gene encodes CDR1 LNHNV and CDR2 YYDKDF (reference sequence). With V trimmed by 0 bases and J by 7 bases, 6 bases remained unmatched. The CDR3 sequence: CATSREASGDSGELFF. The CDR3 bases are TGTGCCACCAGCAGAGAAGCTAGCGGGGATAGCGGGGAGCTGTTTTTT.

The chain employs TRBV18 and TRBJ1-2, with 9 bases identical to TRBD1. The V gene's germline CDR1 is KGHSH and CDR2 LQKENI. The CDR3 totals 16 residues. With 3 bases clipped from V and 8 bases from J, the junction kept 13 bases outside the gene matches. In DNA form, the CDR3 reads TGTGCCAGCTCACCTATACAGGGGGCTGAATCGGGCGGCTACACCTTC. Translating gives CASSPIQGAESGGYTF.

The chain links TRBV11-2 to TRBJ2-1; 10 bases line up with TRBD2. Germline assignment: CDR1 SGHAT and CDR2 FQNNGV. CDR3 length: 16 residues. V lost 5 bases, J lost 4 bases, and 8 bases stayed unmatched. The CDR3 region is CASSGVSGGSYNEQFF. DNA of the CDR3: TGTGCCAGCAGCGGGGTTAGCGGGGGGTCGTACAATGAGCAGTTCTTC. The full variable domain, its missing parts supplied by reference TRBV11-2 and TRBJ2-1, is EAGVAQSPRYKIIEKRQSVAFWCNPISGHATLYWYQQILGQGPKLLIQFQNNGVVDDSQLPKDRFSAERLKGVDSTLKIQPAKLEDSAVYLCASSGVSGGSYNEQFFGPGTRLTVL.

The chain links TRBV6-1 to TRBJ1-4; a possible D gene is TRBD1 (5 bases). The V gene's germline CDR1 is MNHNS and CDR2 SASEGT. Trimming removed 1 base at V and 14 bases at J, with 17 bases between. CDR3 length: 14 residues. CDR3 in amino acids: CASSEDWGVVSLFF. DNA for the CDR3: TGTGCCAGCAGTGAAGACTGGGGCGTTGTAAGCCTGTTTTTT.

The chain links TRBV21-1 to TRBJ1-6; TRBD1, the table's D call, was not compared with the DNA. TRBV21-1 is reported as a pseudogene. The CDR3 totals 13 residues. For the CDR3, the DNA is TGTGCCAGCAGCCACTTTAGGGGGAAACCCCTCCACTTT. Translating it yields CASSHFRGKPLHF.

V and J are TRBV3-1 (or the pseudogene TRBV3-2) and TRBJ1-6; D is unclear. The CDR3 totals 14 residues. Trimming took 1 base from V and 10 from J, leaving 11 bases between them. Germline-derived CDR1 and CDR2 are LGHDT and YNNKEL (reference sequence). CDR3 region: CASSQGVGVSPLHF. For the CDR3, the DNA is TGTGCCAGCAGCCAAGGTGTCGGGGTCTCACCCCTCCACTTT.

The rearrangement uses TRBV7-6 and TRBJ2-2, with no clear D. Trimming removed 4 bases at V and 1 base at J, with 13 bases between. The CDR3 runs 16 residues. Germline V lookup: CDR1 SGHVS, CDR2 FNYEAQ. CDR3 nucleotide sequence: TGTGCCAGCAGCTCCCCCGGGTTCCAGAACACCGGGGAGCTGTTTTTT. It encodes CASSSPGFQNTGELFF.

V and J are TRBV6-4 and TRBJ1-2, with no clear D. Looked up from germline, CDR1 is MRHNA and CDR2 is SNTAGT. The V end was cut by 5 bases, the J end by 3 bases, with 10 bases between. This CDR3 region has 13 residues. CDR3 sequence reads: CASSPPQDYGYTF. The CDR3 DNA reads TGTGCCAGCAGTCCCCCCCAGGACTATGGCTACACCTTC.